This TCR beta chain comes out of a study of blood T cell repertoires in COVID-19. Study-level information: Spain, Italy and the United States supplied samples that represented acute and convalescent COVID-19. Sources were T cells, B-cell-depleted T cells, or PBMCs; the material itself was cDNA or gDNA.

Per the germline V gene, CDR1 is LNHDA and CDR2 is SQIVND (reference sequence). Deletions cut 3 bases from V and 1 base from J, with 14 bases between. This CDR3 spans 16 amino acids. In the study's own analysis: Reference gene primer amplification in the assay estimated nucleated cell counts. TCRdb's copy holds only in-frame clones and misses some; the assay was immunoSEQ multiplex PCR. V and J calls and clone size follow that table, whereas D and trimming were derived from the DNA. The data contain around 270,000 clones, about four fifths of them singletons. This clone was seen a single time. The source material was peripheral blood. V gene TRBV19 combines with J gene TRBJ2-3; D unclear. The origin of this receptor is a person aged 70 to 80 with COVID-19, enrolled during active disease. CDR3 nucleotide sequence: TGTGCCAGTAGTATCAGAGAGAGAGGAGGCACAGATACGCAGTATTTT. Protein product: CASSIRERGGTDTQYF.